The sequence of this TCR beta chain was determined in a study of shared clonotypes between healthy human individuals. V lost 1 base, J lost 2 bases, and 7 bases stayed unmatched. CDR1 is MNHNY, CDR2 SVGAGI, per germline (reference sequence). The CDR3 loop spans 16 amino acids. The data were produced by immunoSEQ multiplex PCR, yet TCRdb's version contains in-frame clones alone and is incomplete. Of about 2.4 million clones listed, roughly 92% are singletons. The rearrangement links TRBV6-6 to TRBJ2-7; TRBD1 agrees at 8 bases. The sequencing sample was made of naive CD4+ T cells sorted from blood. Subset indicated: CD45RA+ positively selected. This sequence originates from a man between 18 and 29 years old in good health. The CDR3 loop reads CASSYFQGAVTYEQYF. The CDR3 nucleotides read TGTGCCAGCAGTTACTTCCAGGGGGCAGTTACCTACGAGCAGTACTTC.